This T cell receptor beta chain was profiled in a study of blood T cell repertoires in COVID-19 (dated by TCRdb to 2020 to 2021). For context, the study as a whole: Collaborator samples came from the United States, Italy and Spain and covered acute and convalescent phases of COVID-19. The samples were drawn from the first 160 participants of the ongoing ImmuneRACE study and from more than 1,000 subjects provided by 6 global collaborators. The dataset comprised deeply sampled blood TCRbeta repertoires from subjects exposed to, actively infected with, or recovered from COVID-19. Sample metadata almost always included a de-identified subject ID, COVID-19 status, age in years and sex. The repertoires were made available in a free public database intended to serve as a resource for research on the immune response to SARS-CoV-2. Where available, HLA class I and class II types were obtained from metadata supplied by the sample provider rather than from assay-based typing. The prospective study material was composed of cDNA or gDNA derived from T cells, B-cell-depleted T cells, or PBMCs. Here is what the overall study found, with its caveats: Clinical and demographic metadata were provided uncurated, with the amount varying by source and participant.

Concerning this clone: Its antigen specificity is not known. No qualities accompany the bases; no much larger clone lies one base away.

TCRbeta CDR3 regions were amplified from genomic DNA using the immunoSEQ Assay, a bias-controlled multiplex PCR. As for the authors' bioinformatics: Nucleated cell counts per sample were estimated from amplification of reference gene primers within the assay. To quantify the absolute abundance of each unique TCRbeta CDR3 rearrangement, sequence reads were collapsed and filtered. For each sample, productive Simpson clonality was calculated as the square root of Simpson's diversity index across productive rearrangements. TCRdb carries this immuneACCESS record with in-frame sequences only. Its versions omit some clonotypes, under half of them owing to an unresolved V gene in the studies checked, with the rest unexplained. V and J calls plus clone size are reproduced from that table; the DNA served to infer D and trimming. Recorded for this sample are over 25,000 clones; roughly nine tenths of them occurred a single time. Around 10% of the sample is held by the ten biggest clonotypes.

A distance of 7 bases separates the germline ends of V and J, which lose 2 bases and 11 bases respectively. From cysteine to phenylalanine, the CDR3 is 12 amino acids long. The CDR3 DNA has 36 bases and is translated from base 1. Per the germline V gene, MDHEN is the CDR1 and SYDVKM is the CDR2. Collaborating institutions collected whole blood in K2EDTA tubes following their own protocols. For TCRbeta analysis, collaborators shipped samples in one of three forms: frozen whole blood, isolated PBMCs, or DNA extracted from either of those sample types. Rearrangement joined TRBV28 to TRBJ1-6; the D region possibly corresponds to TRBD1 (5 bases align). The sequenced material came from peripheral blood. The receptor was isolated from a man in his fifties or sixties with acute or convalescent COVID-19. The CDR3 amino acid sequence is: CASSLQGTPLHF. The DNA sequence is given as TGTGCCAGCAGTTTACAGGGCACACCCCTCCACTTT.